This TCR beta chain stems from a study of tumor-infiltrating lymphocytes in primary liver carcinoma. Synthesis of TCR beta cDNA was carried out from about 540 ng total RNA with a constant-region primer. ARM-PCR was slightly modified, and three nested multiplex PCR rounds with it gave rise to the TCR beta libraries. Each of the first two PCR rounds ran roughly 9 cycles with TRBV1-TRBV30 forward and C-beta reverse primers. MiXCR, run by TCRdb on the multiplex PCR reads, gives a single entry per CDR3 protein. The table includes about 97,000 distinct CDR3 sequences, about two thirds detected once. Scientists recovered RNA and DNA together from around 20-30 mg of unsorted bulk tissue. By surgical resection, the patients were treated for their primary liver carcinoma. HBV chronically infected the treatment-naive patients. Without exception, tumor samples held over 85% viable tumor cells. The junction had 3 bases not matched to a gene; V was cut back by 4 bases and J by 0 bases. The CDR3 has 16 residues. Germline V gene sequence: CDR1 SGHKS, CDR2 YYEKEE (reference sequence).

There are a few counts of this clonotype. What it binds is not known. Whole-study findings and limits: Tumor-adjacent and tumor-blood pairs displayed less overlap than did pairs of tumor regions.

The chain recombines TRBV5-5 with TRBJ2-1, with 11 bases fitting TRBD2. The sequenced sample was liver tumor tissue from sampling region 2. Stated subset: tumor region T2, inferior pole. This clonotype was obtained from a woman aged 60 to 75 with primary liver carcinoma and hepatitis B virus infection. The CDR3 here is CASSLTSGNSYNEQFF. The CDR3 region has the DNA TGTGCCAGCAGCCTGACTAGCGGGAACTCCTACAATGAGCAGTTCTTC.